This paragraph reports one T cell receptor (beta chain). As yet, its antigen is unknown. PCR involved 60 Vbeta and 13 Jbeta primers. Produced via immunoSEQ multiplex PCR; TCRdb's table is partial and in-frame only. Of under 130,000 clones listed, about 83% are singletons. Germline assignment: CDR1 SGHTS and CDR2 YDEGEE. V dropped 4 bases and J dropped 0 bases, with 10 bases sitting between them. This CDR3 spans 15 amino acids. These data originate in a study of cytomegalovirus exposure and HLA in healthy donors. Overall study results and limits: Fewer N-insertions (relative to the 666-donor mean) were reportedly seen in an Asian-associated ancestry cluster in a later analysis. By a later analysis, the bulk of CMV-associated TCR beta chains appeared HLA-restricted.

The genes are TRBV5-8 and TRBJ2-2, with a weak D call TRBD1 (6 bases). The clonotype comes from a man aged 18 to 35 in good health and CMV-seronegative. Sequenced: PBMCs. CDR3 in DNA: TGTGCCAGCAGCCCGGGACAACCGAACACCGGGGAGCTGTTTTTT. This encodes CASSPGQPNTGELFF.